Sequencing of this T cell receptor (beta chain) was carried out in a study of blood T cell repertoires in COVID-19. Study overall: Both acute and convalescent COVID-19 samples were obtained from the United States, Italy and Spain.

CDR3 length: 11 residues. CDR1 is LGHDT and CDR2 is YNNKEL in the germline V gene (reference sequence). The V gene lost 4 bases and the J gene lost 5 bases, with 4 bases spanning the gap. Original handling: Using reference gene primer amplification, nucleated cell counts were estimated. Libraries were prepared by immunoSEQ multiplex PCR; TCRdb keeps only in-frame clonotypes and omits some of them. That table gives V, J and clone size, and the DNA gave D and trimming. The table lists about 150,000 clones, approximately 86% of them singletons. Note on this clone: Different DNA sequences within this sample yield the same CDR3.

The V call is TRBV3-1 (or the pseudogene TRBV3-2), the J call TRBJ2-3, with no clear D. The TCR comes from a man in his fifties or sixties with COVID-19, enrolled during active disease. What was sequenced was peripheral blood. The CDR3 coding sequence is TGTGCCAGCAGCCTAAAAGATACGCAGTATTTT. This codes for CASSLKDTQYF.